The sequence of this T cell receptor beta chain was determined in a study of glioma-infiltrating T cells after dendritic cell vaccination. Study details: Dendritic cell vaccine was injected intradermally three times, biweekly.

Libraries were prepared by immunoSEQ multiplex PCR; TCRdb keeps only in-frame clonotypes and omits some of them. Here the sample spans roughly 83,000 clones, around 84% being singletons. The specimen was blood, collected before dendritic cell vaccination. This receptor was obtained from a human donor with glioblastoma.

CDR3 residues: CASSAAYEQYF. DNA for the CDR3: TGTGCCAGCAGTGCGGCCTACGAGCAGTACTTC. The chain is built from TRBV2 and TRBJ2-7; D is uncertain. The CDR3 consists of 11 residues. Germline loops: CDR1 SNHLY, CDR2 FYNNEI. The V end was cut by 4 bases, the J end by 2 bases, with 3 bases between.